This TCR beta chain was recovered during a study of T-cell reconstitution after alpha-beta-depleted transplantation in children. This clonotype was detected many times. Unique molecular identifiers featured in how the TCRbeta library was prepared. One entry per CDR3 protein, called by TCRdb with MiXCR from the PCR reads. The sample holds around 96,000 distinct CDR3 sequences; 12% are singletons and the top ten take approximately 14%. The TCR comes from a human donor who donated a stem cell graft to a child with inherited bone marrow failure. Sequences were derived from PBMCs from the stem cell graft donor, sampled from the stem cell graft.

CDR3 bases: TGTGCCATCAGTGAAGGTCTAGCTCAAGAGACCCAGTACTTC. Protein sequence: CAISEGLAQETQYF. The chain has TRBV10-3 and TRBJ2-5, with a weak D call TRBD2 (5 bases). Germline values: CDR1 ENHRY, CDR2 SYGVKD. V was trimmed by 3 bases and J by 2 bases, leaving 10 bases between them. CDR3 length equals 14 residues.